The sequence of this T cell receptor beta chain was determined in a study of early T cells in non-severe SARS-CoV-2 infection. TCRdb re-analysed the 5' RACE reads in MiXCR, keeping a single row per CDR3 protein. The sample lists about 58,000 distinct CDR3 sequences, about an eighth occurring once. The V gene lost 4 bases and the J gene lost 2 bases, with 10 bases spanning the gap. Germline V gene lookup returns CDR1 ENHRY and CDR2 SYGVKD. This CDR3 has 14 amino acids. The V and J genes are TRBV10-3 and TRBJ2-3; D might be TRBD1 (6 bases). The sample taken for sequencing was whole blood. The clonotype originates from an adult who was a healthcare worker with PCR-confirmed SARS-CoV-2 infection or an uninfected control (not recorded which). The CDR3 DNA follows: TGTGCCATCAGTGGAACAGGGACCACAGATACGCAGTATTTT. This codes for CAISGTGTTDTQYF.